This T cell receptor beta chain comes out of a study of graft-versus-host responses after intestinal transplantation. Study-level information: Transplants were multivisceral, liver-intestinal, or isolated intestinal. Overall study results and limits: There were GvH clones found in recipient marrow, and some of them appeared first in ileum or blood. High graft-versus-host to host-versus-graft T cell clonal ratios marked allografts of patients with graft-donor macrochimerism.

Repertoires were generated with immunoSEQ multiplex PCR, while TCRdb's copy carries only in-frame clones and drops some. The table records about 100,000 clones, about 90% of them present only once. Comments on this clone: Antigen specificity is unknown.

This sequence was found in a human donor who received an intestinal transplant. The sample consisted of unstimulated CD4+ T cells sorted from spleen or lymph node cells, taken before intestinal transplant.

CDR3 coding DNA: TGCGCCAGCAACCCTCGGAGAAATCACGTCGATGAGCAGTTCTTC. Its translation is CASNPRRNHVDEQFF. The rearrangement links TRBV10-2 to TRBJ2-1; D gene unclear. Trimming removed 7 bases at V and 8 bases at J, with 21 bases between. The germline CDR1 and CDR2 sequences are WSHSY and SAAADI. This CDR3 comprises 15 residues.